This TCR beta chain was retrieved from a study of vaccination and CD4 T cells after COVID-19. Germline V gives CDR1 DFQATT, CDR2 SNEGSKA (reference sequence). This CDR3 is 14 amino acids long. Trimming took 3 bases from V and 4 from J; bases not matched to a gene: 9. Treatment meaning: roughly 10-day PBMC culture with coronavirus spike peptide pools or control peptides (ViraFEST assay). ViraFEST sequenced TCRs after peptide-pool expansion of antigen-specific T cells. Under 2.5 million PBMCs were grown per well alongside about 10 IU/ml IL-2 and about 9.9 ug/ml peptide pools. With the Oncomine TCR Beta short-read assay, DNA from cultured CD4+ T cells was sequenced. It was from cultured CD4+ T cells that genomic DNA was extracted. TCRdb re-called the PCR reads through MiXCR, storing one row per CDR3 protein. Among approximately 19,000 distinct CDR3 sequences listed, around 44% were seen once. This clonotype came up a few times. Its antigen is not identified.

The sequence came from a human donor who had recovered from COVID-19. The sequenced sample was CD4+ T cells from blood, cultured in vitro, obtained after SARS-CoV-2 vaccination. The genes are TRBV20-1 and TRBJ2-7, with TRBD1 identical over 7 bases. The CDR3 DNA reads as TGCAGTGCTAGGGGGACAGCAACGAAATACGAGCAGTACTTC. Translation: CSARGTATKYEQYF.